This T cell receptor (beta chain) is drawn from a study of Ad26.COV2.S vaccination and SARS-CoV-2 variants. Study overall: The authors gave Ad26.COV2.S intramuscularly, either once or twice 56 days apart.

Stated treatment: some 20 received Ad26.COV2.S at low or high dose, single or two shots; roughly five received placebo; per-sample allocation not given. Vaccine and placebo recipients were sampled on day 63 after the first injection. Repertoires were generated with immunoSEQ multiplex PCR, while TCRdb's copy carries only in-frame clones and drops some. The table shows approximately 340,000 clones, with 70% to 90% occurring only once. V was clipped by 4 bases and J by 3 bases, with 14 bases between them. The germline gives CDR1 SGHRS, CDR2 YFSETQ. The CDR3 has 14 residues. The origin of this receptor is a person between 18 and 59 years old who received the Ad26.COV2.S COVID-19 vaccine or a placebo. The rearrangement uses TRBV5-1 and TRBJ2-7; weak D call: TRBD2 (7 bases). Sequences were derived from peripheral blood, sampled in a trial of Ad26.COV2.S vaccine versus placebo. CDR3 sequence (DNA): TGCGCCAGCAGCGTCATCGGGGGGCTCTACGAGCAGTACTTC. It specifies CASSVIGGLYEQYF. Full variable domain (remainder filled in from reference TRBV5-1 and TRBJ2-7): KAGVTQTPRYLIKTRGQQVTLSCSPISGHRSVSWYQQTPGQGLQFLFEYFSETQRNKGNFPGRFSGRQFSNSRSEMNVSTLELGDSALYLCASSVIGGLYEQYFGPGTRLTVT.